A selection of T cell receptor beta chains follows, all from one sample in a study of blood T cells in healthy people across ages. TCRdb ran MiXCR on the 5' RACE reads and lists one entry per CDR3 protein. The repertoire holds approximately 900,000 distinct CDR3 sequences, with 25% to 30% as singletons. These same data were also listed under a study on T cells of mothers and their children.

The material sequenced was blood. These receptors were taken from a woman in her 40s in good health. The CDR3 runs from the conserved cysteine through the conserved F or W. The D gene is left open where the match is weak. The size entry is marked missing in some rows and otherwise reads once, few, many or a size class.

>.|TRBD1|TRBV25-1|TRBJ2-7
CASQRQGATYEQYF
TGTGCCAGCCAAAGACAGGGGGCGACCTACGAGCAGTACTTC
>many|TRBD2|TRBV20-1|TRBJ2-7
CSARDPLAGVNYEQYF
TGCAGTGCTAGAGACCCGTTGGCGGGGGTCAACTACGAGCAGTACTTC
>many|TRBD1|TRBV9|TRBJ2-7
CASSVGGTGSYEQYF
TGTGCCAGCAGCGTAGGGGGGACAGGCTCCTACGAGCAGTACTTC
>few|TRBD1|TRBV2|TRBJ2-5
CASSEQQGTETQYF
TGTGCCAGCAGCGAACAACAGGGGACAGAGACCCAGTACTTC
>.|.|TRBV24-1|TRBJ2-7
CATSDWGRSSYNEQYF
TGTGCCACCAGTGATTGGGGACGGAGCTCCTACAATGAGCAGTACTTC
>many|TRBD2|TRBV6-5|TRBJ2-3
CASSLSRSKRGGKDTQYF
TGTGCCAGCAGTTTATCCCGATCTAAGCGGGGGGGCAAAGATACGCAGTATTTT
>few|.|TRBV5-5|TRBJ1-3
CASSLSRSGRNTIYF
TGTGCCAGCAGCTTAAGTCGGTCGGGTAGAAACACCATATATTTT
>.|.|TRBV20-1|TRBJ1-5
CSAGRGGQPQHF
TGCAGTGCCGGAAGAGGGGGTCAGCCCCAGCATTTT
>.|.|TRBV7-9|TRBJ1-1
CASSLPGDTETFF
TGTGCCAGCAGTCTCCCTGGGGACACTGAAACTTTCTTT
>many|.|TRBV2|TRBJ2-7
CASSLDRPPYEQYF
TGTGCCAGCAGCCTAGACAGGCCCCCCTACGAGCAGTACTTC
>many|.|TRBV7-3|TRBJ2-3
CASSFGLLSTDTQYF
TGTGCCAGCAGCTTCGGACTGCTGAGCACAGATACGCAGTATTTT
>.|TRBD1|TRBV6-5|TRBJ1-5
CASRGQEFQPQHF
TGTGCCAGCAGGGGACAGGAGTTTCAGCCCCAGCATTTT
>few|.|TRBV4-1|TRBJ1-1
CASSQGGVTEAFF
TGCGCCAGCAGCCAAGGAGGGGTGACTGAAGCTTTCTTT
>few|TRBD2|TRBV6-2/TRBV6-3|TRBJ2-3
CASSPQLAGDTQYF
TGTGCCAGCAGTCCACAACTAGCGGGAGATACGCAGTATTTT
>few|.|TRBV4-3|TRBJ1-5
CASSQDRQGGNQPQHF
TGCGCCAGCAGCCAAGATCGGCAGGGAGGTAATCAGCCCCAGCATTTT